A selection of T cell receptor beta chains follows, all from one sample in a study of blood T cell dynamics during melanoma immunotherapy. Profiled with immunoSEQ multiplex PCR; TCRdb holds only in-frame clones, not every one. The sample consists of some 13,000 clones, 90% to 95% of them appearing once. This sample comprised effector memory CD8+ T cells from blood, obtained from a patient treated with checkpoint blockade. The receptors shown here come from a human donor with melanoma. The CDR3 runs from the conserved cysteine through the conserved F or W. D genes are given only for firm matches. A row's size may be missing; if present it is once, few, many or a size class.

size	V	D	J	DNA	CDR3
-	TRBV27	-	TRBJ1-5	TGTGCCAGCAGTCGCTGGACCCAGGGCGGCAATCAGCCCCAGCATTTT	CASSRWTQGGNQPQHF
-	TRBV6-6	-	TRBJ1-1	TGTGCCAGCAGTTACGGGGGCGGTGGGGAAGCTTTCTTT	CASSYGGGGEAFF
once	TRBV19	-	TRBJ2-7	TGTGCCAGTAGTGCCTGGGACGGAACCTACGAGCAGTACTTC	CASSAWDGTYEQYF
once	TRBV9	-	TRBJ2-5	TGTGCCAGCAGCGTAGATGGGGGCGCGGATAGTGAGACCCAGTACTTC	CASSVDGGADSETQYF
-	TRBV21-1	-	TRBJ1-1	TGTGCCAGCAGCAAAGTAGAATTTTGGGCAGCGACCACTGAAGCTTTCTTT	CASSKVEFWAATTEAFF
-	TRBV2	-	TRBJ2-1	TGTGCCAGCAGTGAGGGACACGAGCAGTTCTTC	CASSEGHEQFF
-	TRBV5-5	TRBD1	TRBJ1-5	TGTGCCAGCAGCCCGGGGGACAGACCCAATCAGCCCCAGCATTTT	CASSPGDRPNQPQHF
-	TRBV6-5	-	TRBJ1-2	TGTGCCAGCAGCGGAGAGGCAGGGGCAAACTATGGCTACACCTTC	CASSGEAGANYGYTF
-	TRBV28	TRBD1	TRBJ1-2	TGTGCCAGCAGAAACGTGGACAGGGGGATCGGCTACACCTTC	CASRNVDRGIGYTF
-	TRBV6-5	-	TRBJ2-2	TGTGCCAGCATCGACTTGGGGGAGAACACCGGGGAGCTGTTTTTT	CASIDLGENTGELFF
-	TRBV7-9	-	TRBJ1-6	TGTGCCAGCAGCTTAGCAGGGGTTAGTTCACCCCTCCACTTT	CASSLAGVSSPLHF
-	TRBV27	-	TRBJ1-2	TGTGCCAGCAGTTGGGGGCCTAACTATGGCTACACCTTC	CASSWGPNYGYTF
-	TRBV11-2	TRBD2	TRBJ2-1	TGTGCCAGCAGCTTAATGAAAGCGGGAGCGGCCTACAATGAGCAGTTCTTC	CASSLMKAGAAYNEQFF
-	TRBV5-1	TRBD2	TRBJ2-3	TGCGCCAGCAGCCTCCTCGGGAGGGTGGCAGATACGCAGTATTTT	CASSLLGRVADTQYF
-	TRBV5-4	TRBD2	TRBJ2-7	TGTGCCAGCAGTCCGGGGGTGGGACTAGCGGACTACGAGCAGTACTTC	CASSPGVGLADYEQYF
-	TRBV11-1	-	TRBJ2-7	TGTGCCAGCAGCTTAGGGACAGTCTACGAGCAGTACTTC	CASSLGTVYEQYF